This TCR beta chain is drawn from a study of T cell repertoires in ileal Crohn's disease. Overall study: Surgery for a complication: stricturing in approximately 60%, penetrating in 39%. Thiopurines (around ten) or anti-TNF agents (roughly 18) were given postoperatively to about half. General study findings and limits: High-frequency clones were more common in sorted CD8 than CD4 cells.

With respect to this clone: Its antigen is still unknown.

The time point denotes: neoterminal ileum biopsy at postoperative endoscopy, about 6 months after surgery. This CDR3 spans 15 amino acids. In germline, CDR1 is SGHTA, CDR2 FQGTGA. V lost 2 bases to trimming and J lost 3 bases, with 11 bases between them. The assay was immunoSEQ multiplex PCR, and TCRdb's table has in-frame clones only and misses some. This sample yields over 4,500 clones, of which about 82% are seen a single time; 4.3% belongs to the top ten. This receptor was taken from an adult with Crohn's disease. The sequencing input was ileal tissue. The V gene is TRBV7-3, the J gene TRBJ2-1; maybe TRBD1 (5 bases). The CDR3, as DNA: TGTGCCAGCAGCTTAGGTCCGACAGACTACAATGAGCAGTTCTTC. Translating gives CASSLGPTDYNEQFF.